These 12 T cell receptor beta chains were all obtained from the same sample, sequenced in a study of T cells after yellow fever vaccination. TCRdb re-called the 5' RACE reads with MiXCR, one entry per CDR3 protein. There are under 200,000 distinct CDR3 sequences in the sample; around 7.3% occur only once, and 2.5% lies in the top ten. This specimen was CD4+ T cells sorted from PBMCs, taken 4 to 6 days after the first yellow fever vaccination. The receptors shown here come from a man in his late teens or twenties who received the YFV17D yellow fever vaccine.

This clonotype was observed many times. The rearrangement links TRBV2 to TRBJ2-7; TRBD1 aligns across 8 bases. J gave up 6 bases and V 5 bases, and 6 bases lay outside the gene matches. This CDR3 is built from 13 residues. Germline values: CDR1 SNHLY, CDR2 FYNNEI. CDR3 DNA sequence: TGTGCCAGCAGTTTCGACAGGGGTGGCGAGCAGTACTTC. This translates into CASSFDRGGEQYF.

This clonotype was counted between two and nine times. V gene TRBV28 combines with J gene TRBJ1-5; D unresolved. From germline, CDR1 is MDHEN and CDR2 SYDVKM. This CDR3 has 16 amino acids. V was cut by 1 base and J by 6 bases, with 16 bases left in between. The DNA for the CDR3 is TGTGCCAGCAGTTTATTGTCGGGAGGGATCAGTCAGCCCCAGCATTTT. It codes for CASSLLSGGISQPQHF. The full variable domain, completed using reference TRBV28 and TRBJ1-5, is DVKVTQSSRYLVKRTGEKVFLECVQDMDHENMFWYRQDPGLGLRLIYFSYDVKMKEKGDIPEGYSVSREKKERFSLILESASTNQTSMYLCASSLLSGGISQPQHFGDGTRLSIL.

This clonotype was seen many times. The chain uses TRBV29-1 and TRBJ2-5; no firm D call. The V end was cut by 3 bases, the J end by 0 bases, with 8 bases between. Per the germline V gene, CDR1 is SQVTM and CDR2 is ANQGSEA. CDR3 length: 13 residues. DNA of the CDR3: TGCAGCGTTGATTTGGCTTACCAAGAGACCCAGTACTTC. This gives the protein CSVDLAYQETQYF.

This clonotype has at least ten counts. The gene calls are TRBV4-3 and TRBJ2-7, with 7 bases aligning to TRBD1. CDR1 is LGHNA and CDR2 is YSLEER in the germline V gene. The CDR3 is 15 amino acids. Germline trimming cut 3 bases from V and 2 bases from J; bases unmatched to any gene: 7. In DNA form, the CDR3 reads TGCGCCAGCAGCCAGGGCCGGGACAGACCCTACGAGCAGTACTTC. This codes for CASSQGRDRPYEQYF.

This clonotype was seen many times. This chain uses TRBV7-2 with TRBJ1-3; 7 bases are a match to TRBD1. V shed 5 bases and J 1 base; nucleotides not matched to a gene: 5. The germline V gene encodes CDR1 SGHTA and CDR2 FQGNSA. The CDR3 consists of 15 residues. CDR3 amino acids: CASSRRTGSGNTIYF. CDR3 nucleotide sequence: TGTGCCAGCAGCCGACGGACAGGATCTGGAAACACCATATATTTT.

This clonotype was recorded at least ten times. The gene calls are TRBV20-1 and TRBJ2-1, with 13 nucleotides matching TRBD2. This CDR3 is built from 17 residues. The V gene's germline CDR1 is DFQATT and CDR2 SNEGSKA (reference sequence). The ends lost 5 bases at V and 6 bases at J; junction bases unmatched: 13. CDR3 nucleotides: TGCAGTGCTCAGACTAGCGGGGGGCCCTGGGCCTCCAATGAGCAGTTCTTC. Translating it yields CSAQTSGGPWASNEQFF.

The V and J genes are TRBV19 and TRBJ2-3; D gene ambiguous. Germline values: CDR1 LNHDA, CDR2 SQIVND (reference sequence). CDR3 size: 15 residues. Trimming shortened V by 4 bases and J by 0 bases, and 11 bases separated the two germline ends. The CDR3: CASSKVALSTDTQYF. Here the CDR3 DNA reads TGTGCCAGTAGTAAAGTAGCCCTTAGCACAGATACGCAGTATTTT. The full variable domain, rest sourced from reference TRBV19 and TRBJ2-3, is DGGITQSPKYLFRKEGQNVTLSCEQNLNHDAMYWYRQDPGQGLRLIYYSQIVNDFQKGDIAEGYSVSREKKESFPLTVTSAQKNPTAFYLCASSKVALSTDTQYFGPGTRLTVL.

This chain uses TRBV7-2 with TRBJ1-5; D possibly corresponds to TRBD1 (5 bases). The CDR3 contains 15 residues. V lost 1 base, J lost 5 bases, and 12 bases lay in between. CDR1 is SGHTA, CDR2 FQGNSA, per germline. CDR3 in amino acids: CASSLEGRVDQPQHF. The CDR3 nucleotides read TGTGCCAGCAGCTTAGAGGGGAGAGTGGATCAGCCCCAGCATTTT. The variable domain in full, completed from reference TRBV7-2 and TRBJ1-5, reads GAGVSQSPSNKVTEKGKDVELRCDPISGHTALYWYRQSLGQGLEFLIYFQGNSAPDKSGLPSDRFSAERTGGSVSTLTIQRTQQEDSAVYLCASSLEGRVDQPQHFGDGTRLSIL.

In this sample, this clonotype turned up many times. The chain employs TRBV7-2 and TRBJ1-2; 9 bases agree with TRBD1. CDR1 is SGHTA, CDR2 FQGNSA, per germline. The CDR3 length is 21 residues. V lost 0 bases, J lost 4 bases, and 21 bases stayed unmatched. This CDR3 reads CASSLAFKLKRGQGSGYGYTF. In DNA form, the CDR3 reads TGTGCCAGCAGCTTAGCGTTTAAGTTAAAGAGAGGACAGGGGTCAGGCTATGGCTACACCTTC.

This clonotype was seen at least ten times. The chain recombines TRBV7-3 with TRBJ1-1; 7 bases match TRBD1. Germline trimming cut 6 bases from V and 0 bases from J; bases unmatched to any gene: 4. Germline lookup yields CDR1 SGHTA and CDR2 FQGTGA. The CDR3 spans 14 residues. CDR3 loop: CASSGTVLNTEAFF. The CDR3 nucleotides are TGTGCCAGCAGTGGGACAGTCTTGAACACTGAAGCTTTCTTT.

This clonotype has a handful of counts. This sequence joins TRBV7-9 and TRBJ1-1, with 8 nucleotides matching TRBD1. V lost 1 base, J lost 3 bases, and 4 bases stayed unmatched. This CDR3 region has 15 residues. Germline V gene sequence: CDR1 SEHNR, CDR2 FQNEAQ (reference sequence). The CDR3 region has the DNA TGTGCCAGCAGCTTAGGGCAGGGGGCGTACACTGAAGCTTTCTTT. Translating gives CASSLGQGAYTEAFF.

This clonotype was recorded at least ten times. V usage is TRBV4-2 and J usage is TRBJ2-7; TRBD1 matches 7 bases. CDR1 is LGHNA and CDR2 is YNFKEQ in the germline V gene. The CDR3 is made up of 14 amino acids. V lost 4 bases, J lost 4 bases, and 7 bases stayed unmatched. The DNA of the CDR3 is TGTGCCAGCAGCCGCTCCGGGACAGCGTACGAGCAGTACTTC. It yields the protein CASSRSGTAYEQYF.